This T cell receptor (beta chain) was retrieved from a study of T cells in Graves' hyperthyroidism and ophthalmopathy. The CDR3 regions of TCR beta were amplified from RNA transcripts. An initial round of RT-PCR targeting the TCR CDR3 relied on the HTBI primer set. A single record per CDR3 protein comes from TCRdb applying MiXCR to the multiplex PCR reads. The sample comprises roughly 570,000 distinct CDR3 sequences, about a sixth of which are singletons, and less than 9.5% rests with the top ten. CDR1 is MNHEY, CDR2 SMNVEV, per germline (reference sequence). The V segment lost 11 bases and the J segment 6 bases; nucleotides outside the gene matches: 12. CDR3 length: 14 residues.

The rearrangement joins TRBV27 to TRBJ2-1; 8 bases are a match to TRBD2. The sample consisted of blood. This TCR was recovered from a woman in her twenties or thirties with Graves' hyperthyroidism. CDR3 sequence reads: CAATGAGGLNEQFF. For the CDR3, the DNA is TGTGCCGCTACTGGGGCGGGAGGACTCAATGAGCAGTTCTTC.